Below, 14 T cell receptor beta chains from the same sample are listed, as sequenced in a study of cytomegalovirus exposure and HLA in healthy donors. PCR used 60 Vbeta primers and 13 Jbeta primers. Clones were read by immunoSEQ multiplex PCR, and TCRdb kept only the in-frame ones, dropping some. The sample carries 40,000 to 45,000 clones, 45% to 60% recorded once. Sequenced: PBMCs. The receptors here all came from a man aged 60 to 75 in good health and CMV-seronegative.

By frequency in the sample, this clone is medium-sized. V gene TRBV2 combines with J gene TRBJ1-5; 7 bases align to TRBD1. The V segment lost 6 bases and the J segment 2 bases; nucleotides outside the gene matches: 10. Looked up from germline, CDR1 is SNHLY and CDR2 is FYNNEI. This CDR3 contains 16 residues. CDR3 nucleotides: TGTGCCAGCAGGGGATACAGGGGAGTAGGCAATCAGCCCCAGCATTTT. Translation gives CASRGYRGVGNQPQHF.

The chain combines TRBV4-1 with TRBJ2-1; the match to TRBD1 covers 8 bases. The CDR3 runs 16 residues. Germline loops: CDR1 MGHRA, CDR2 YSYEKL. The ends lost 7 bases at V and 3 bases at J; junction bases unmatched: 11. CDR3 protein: CASKDRDRSSYNEQFF. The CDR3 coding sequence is TGCGCCAGCAAAGATCGGGACAGGTCAAGCTACAATGAGCAGTTCTTC.

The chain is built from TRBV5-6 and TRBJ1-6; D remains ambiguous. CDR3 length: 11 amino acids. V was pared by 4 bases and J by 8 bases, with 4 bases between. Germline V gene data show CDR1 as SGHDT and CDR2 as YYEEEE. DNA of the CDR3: TGTGCCAGCAGCCGGGATTCACCCCTCCACTTT. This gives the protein CASSRDSPLHF. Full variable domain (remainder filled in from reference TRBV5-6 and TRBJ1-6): DAGVTQSPTHLIKTRGQQVTLRCSPKSGHDTVSWYQQALGQGPQFIFQYYEEEERQRGNFPDRFSGHQFPNYSSELNVNALLLGDSALYLCASSRDSPLHFGNGTRLTVT.

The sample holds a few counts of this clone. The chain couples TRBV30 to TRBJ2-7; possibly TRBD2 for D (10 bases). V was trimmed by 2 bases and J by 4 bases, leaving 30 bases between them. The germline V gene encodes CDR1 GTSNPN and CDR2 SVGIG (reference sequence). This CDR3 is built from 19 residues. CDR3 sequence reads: CAWSPLGQGRLAGGYEQYF. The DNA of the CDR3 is TGTGCCTGGAGTCCTCTGGGACAGGGCCGACTAGCGGGTGGGTACGAGCAGTACTTC.

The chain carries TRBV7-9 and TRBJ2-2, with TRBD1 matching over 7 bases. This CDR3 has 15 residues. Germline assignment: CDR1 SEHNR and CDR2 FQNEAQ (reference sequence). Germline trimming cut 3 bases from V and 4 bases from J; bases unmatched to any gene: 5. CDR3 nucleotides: TGTGCCAGCAGCTTCCGACAGGGTGGCACCGGGGAGCTGTTTTTT. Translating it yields CASSFRQGGTGELFF.

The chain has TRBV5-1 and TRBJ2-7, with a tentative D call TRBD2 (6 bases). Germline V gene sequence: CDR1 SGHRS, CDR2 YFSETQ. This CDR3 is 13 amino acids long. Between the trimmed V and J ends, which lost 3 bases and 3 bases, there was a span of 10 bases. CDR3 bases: TGCGCCAGCAGCTCTAGCGAACTCTACGAGCAGTACTTC. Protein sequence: CASSSSELYEQYF.

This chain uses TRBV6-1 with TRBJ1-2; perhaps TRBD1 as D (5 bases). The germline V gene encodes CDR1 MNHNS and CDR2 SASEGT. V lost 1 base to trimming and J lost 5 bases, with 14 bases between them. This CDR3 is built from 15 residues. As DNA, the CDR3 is TGTGCCAGCAGTGAAGAAGGCAGGACACTTTATGGCTACACCTTC. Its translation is CASSEEGRTLYGYTF.

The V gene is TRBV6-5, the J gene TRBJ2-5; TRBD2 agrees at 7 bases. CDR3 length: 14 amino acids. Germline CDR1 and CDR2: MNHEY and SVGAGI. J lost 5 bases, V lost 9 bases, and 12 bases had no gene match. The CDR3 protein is CASQLQLAAETQYF. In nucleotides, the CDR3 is TGTGCCAGTCAGTTACAGCTAGCGGCGGAGACCCAGTACTTC.

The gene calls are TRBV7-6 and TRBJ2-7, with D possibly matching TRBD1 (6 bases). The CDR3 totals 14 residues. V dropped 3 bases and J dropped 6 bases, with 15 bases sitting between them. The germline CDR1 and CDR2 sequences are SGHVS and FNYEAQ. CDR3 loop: CASSFQGSSVEQYF. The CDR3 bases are TGTGCCAGCAGCTTTCAGGGGTCGTCCGTCGAGCAGTACTTC.

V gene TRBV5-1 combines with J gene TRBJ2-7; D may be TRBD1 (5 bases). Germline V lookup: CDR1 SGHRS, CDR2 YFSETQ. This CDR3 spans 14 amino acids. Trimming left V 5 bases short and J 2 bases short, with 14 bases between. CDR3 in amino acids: CASRQERGTYEQYF. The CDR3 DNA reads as TGCGCCAGCAGACAAGAAAGGGGTACCTACGAGCAGTACTTC.

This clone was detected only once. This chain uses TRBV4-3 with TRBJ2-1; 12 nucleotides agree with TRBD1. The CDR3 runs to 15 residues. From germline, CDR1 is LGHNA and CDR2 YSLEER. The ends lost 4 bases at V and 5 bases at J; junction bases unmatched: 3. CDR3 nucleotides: TGCGCCAGCAGCCCGGGACAGGGGGCGGACAATGAGCAGTTCTTC. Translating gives CASSPGQGADNEQFF.

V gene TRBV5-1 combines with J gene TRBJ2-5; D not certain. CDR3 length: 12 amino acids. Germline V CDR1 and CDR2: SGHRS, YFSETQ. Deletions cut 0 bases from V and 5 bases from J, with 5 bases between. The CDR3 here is CASSLVRETQYF. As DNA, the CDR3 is TGCGCCAGCAGCTTGGTCCGGGAGACCCAGTACTTC.

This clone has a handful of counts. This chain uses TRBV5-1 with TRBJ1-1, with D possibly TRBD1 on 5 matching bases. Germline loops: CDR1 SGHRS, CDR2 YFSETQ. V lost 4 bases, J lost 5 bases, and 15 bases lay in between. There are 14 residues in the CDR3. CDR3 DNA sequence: TGCGCCAGCAGCGTGGATCCGGGGGGAACTGAAGCTTTCTTT. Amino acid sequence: CASSVDPGGTEAFF.

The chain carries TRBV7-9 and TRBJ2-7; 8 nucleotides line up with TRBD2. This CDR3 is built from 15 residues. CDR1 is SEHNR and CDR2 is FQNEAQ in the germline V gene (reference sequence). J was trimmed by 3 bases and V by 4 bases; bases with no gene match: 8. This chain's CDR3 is CASSSPGSGDYEQYF. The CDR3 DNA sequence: TGTGCCAGCAGCTCCCCTGGTAGCGGGGACTACGAGCAGTACTTC.